Below, 27 T cell receptor beta chains from the same sample are listed, as sequenced in a study of shared clonotypes between healthy human individuals. Assay used: immunoSEQ multiplex PCR; TCRdb lists only in-frame clones, some missing. The sample lists about 490,000 clones; over 65% were seen once. Sequencing was done on a sample of PBMCs. Receptors originate from a woman aged 40 to 49 in good health. Some clones in this sample may be carry-over from other donors' samples.

V gene TRBV18 combines with J gene TRBJ2-2; 12 nucleotides align to TRBD2. The junction had 5 bases not matched to a gene; V was cut back by 2 bases and J by 4 bases. Germline-derived CDR1 and CDR2 are KGHSH and LQKENI. This CDR3 comprises 17 residues. CDR3 residues: CASSPIGLAGFTGELFF. CDR3 DNA sequence: TGTGCCAGCTCACCAATCGGACTAGCGGGATTCACCGGGGAGCTGTTTTTT.

The CDR3 spells CASSQVRVAGETQYF. The CDR3 DNA follows: TGTGCCAGCAGCCAAGTCCGAGTAGCGGGAGAGACCCAGTACTTC. This chain joins TRBV4-2 and TRBJ2-5; TRBD2 agrees at 7 bases. V lost 1 base, J lost 4 bases, and 6 bases stayed unmatched. CDR1 and CDR2 from the germline V gene are LGHNA and YNFKEQ. CDR3 length: 15 amino acids.

On this clone itself: Since a far larger clone is one base different, this is likely a read error. The chain carries TRBV10-1 and TRBJ2-3; perhaps TRBD1 as D (6 bases). Germline V gene sequence: CDR1 WNHNN, CDR2 SYGVQD (reference sequence). Trimming left V 4 bases short and J 2 bases short, with 13 bases between. The CDR3 totals 15 residues. CDR3 in amino acids: CASSVGAGDTDTQYF. The CDR3 coding sequence is TGCGCCAGCAGTGTTGGGGCAGGGGACACAGATACGCAGTATTTT.

This clone was counted only a few times. This chain joins TRBV5-6 and TRBJ2-1; no reliable D call. There are 12 residues in the CDR3. Germline V CDR1 and CDR2: SGHDT, YYEEEE. V was pared by 1 base and J by 5 bases, with 4 bases between. The CDR3 DNA reads as TGTGCCAGCAGCTTGCTCGACAATGAGCAGTTCTTC. It encodes CASSLLDNEQFF.

This clone was seen just once. J is TRBJ1-2 and V is TRBV18; D is unresolved. Germline V gene lookup returns CDR1 KGHSH and CDR2 LQKENI. Trimming left V 3 bases short and J 4 bases short, with 12 bases between. The CDR3 spans 14 residues. The CDR3 loop reads CASSPRVVSYGYTF. The CDR3 region has the DNA TGTGCCAGCTCACCGAGAGTCGTCTCCTATGGCTACACCTTC. The full variable domain, in which reference TRBV18 and TRBJ1-2 provide the parts outside the CDR3, is NAGVMQNPRHLVRRRGQEARLRCSPMKGHSHVYWYRQLPEEGLKFMVYLQKENIIDESGMPKERFSAEFPKEGPSILRIQQVVRGDSAAYFCASSPRVVSYGYTFGSGTRLTVV.

To note about this clone: The same CDR3 arises from other DNA sequences in this sample as well. The genes are TRBV28 and TRBJ1-4, with 10 nucleotides matching TRBD1. Per germline, CDR1 MDHEN and CDR2 SYDVKM. This CDR3 spans 15 amino acids. Losses at the gene ends were 3 bases for V and 8 bases for J; bases not matched to a gene: 6. CDR3 bases: TGTGCCAGCAGTTTCCCCGGGACAGGGGACGAAAAACTGTTTTTT. Its protein product is CASSFPGTGDEKLFF.

CDR3 nucleotide sequence: TGTGCCAGCTCCCCGAGGGGACTGGCCACGAATGAGCAGTTCTTC. Amino acids: CASSPRGLATNEQFF. The J gene is TRBJ2-1, the V gene TRBV9, with D tentatively TRBD2 (6 bases). Germline V lookup: CDR1 SGDLS, CDR2 YYNGEE. The CDR3 runs to 15 residues. V was clipped by 7 bases and J by 7 bases, with 21 bases between them.

This clone was detected once. Given a far larger clone just one base away, this is likely a sequencing read error. The chain employs TRBV6-5 and TRBJ2-6; D could derive from TRBD1 or TRBD2 (5 bases each). Germline CDR1 and CDR2: MNHEY and SVGAGI. CDR3 length: 15 residues. The CDR3 DNA is TGTGCCAGCAGTTACACAAGTGCCGGGGCCAACGCCCTGACTTTC. Residues: CASSYTSAGANALTF.

In the case of this clone: This may come from a read error, since a much larger clone is one base off. Other DNA sequences from this sample encode an identical CDR3 as well. V is TRBV11-2 and J is TRBJ1-1; 8 positions agree with TRBD1. This CDR3 region has 15 residues. CDR1 and CDR2 (germline): SGHAT, FQNNGV. The CDR3 protein is CASSPRTGKNTEAFF. CDR3 DNA sequence: TGTGCCAGCAGCCCAAGGACAGGGAAGAACACTGAGGCTTTCTTT.

CDR3 coding DNA: TGTGCCAGCAGTTATAACTTGAACACCGGGGAGCTGTTTTTT. Translated, it gives CASSYNLNTGELFF. V and J are TRBV6-5 and TRBJ2-2; D is uncertain. This CDR3 is 14 amino acids long. CDR1 and CDR2 (germline): MNHEY, SVGAGI. Trimming shortened V by 3 bases and J by 1 base, and 6 bases separated the two germline ends.

The rearrangement links TRBV4-3 to TRBJ2-7; D unclear. The CDR3 sequence is 15 residues long. From germline, CDR1 is LGHNA and CDR2 YSLEER. Trimming removed 0 bases from V and 1 base from J, with 10 bases in between. CDR3 sequence: CASSQDWGGSYEQYF. For the CDR3, the DNA is TGCGCCAGCAGCCAAGATTGGGGTGGGTCCTACGAGCAGTACTTC.

The CDR3 bases are TGCAGCGTTGAAGGGGGGCAGGGCGCTTTCTTT. It specifies CSVEGGQGAFF. This chain links TRBV29-1 with TRBJ1-1; maybe TRBD1 (6 bases). The CDR3 contains 11 residues. Germline V gene sequence: CDR1 SQVTM, CDR2 ANQGSEA. V shed 1 base and J shed 11 bases, with 11 bases lying between them.

This rearrangement joins TRBV5-1 to TRBJ1-1, with a weak D call TRBD1 (5 bases). V was shortened by 0 bases and J by 3 bases, with 6 bases between the two germline ends. The CDR3 length is 13 residues. Germline CDR1 and CDR2: SGHRS and YFSETQ. The CDR3 protein is CASSLVGDTEAFF. The CDR3 region has the DNA TGCGCCAGCAGCTTGGTAGGGGACACTGAAGCTTTCTTT.

V and J are TRBV28 and TRBJ1-4, with 7 bases lining up with TRBD1. The germline V gene has CDR1 MDHEN and CDR2 SYDVKM. The CDR3 has 15 amino acids. V dropped 3 bases and J dropped 3; count of bases not matched to a gene: 4. As DNA, the CDR3 is TGTGCCAGCAGTTTCACAGGGGTGGCTAATGAAAAACTGTTTTTT. Protein product: CASSFTGVANEKLFF.

The chain employs TRBV28 and TRBJ1-3; 9 nucleotides match TRBD1. The CDR3 extends over 16 amino acids. Germline V lookup: CDR1 MDHEN, CDR2 SYDVKM. Losses at the gene ends were 4 bases for V and 4 bases for J; bases not matched to a gene: 8. Written as DNA, the CDR3 is TGTGCCAGCAGTTCCCATGGACAGGGGTCAGGAAACACCATATATTTT. Protein: CASSSHGQGSGNTIYF.

The V call is TRBV7-8, the J call TRBJ2-7; 11 positions match TRBD2. V lost 8 bases to trimming and J lost 4 bases; unmatched junction nucleotides: 7. CDR3 size: 14 residues. Germline V gives CDR1 SGHVS, CDR2 FQNEAQ. CDR3 nucleotides: TGTGCCAGCGGGGGGACTAGCGGAAGTTACGAGCAGTACTTC. It is translated as CASGGTSGSYEQYF.

The V gene is TRBV18, the J gene TRBJ2-7, with 13 bases fitting TRBD2. This CDR3 has 15 residues. Unmatched junction bases numbered 3, after V lost 4 bases and J lost 3 bases. Germline values: CDR1 KGHSH, CDR2 LQKENI. CDR3 bases: TGTGCCAGCTCACAGGGACTAGCGGGGATCTACGAGCAGTACTTC. Its translation is CASSQGLAGIYEQYF.

This clone came up a few times. This sequence joins TRBV28 and TRBJ1-4; D is ambiguous. The V gene's germline CDR1 is MDHEN and CDR2 SYDVKM. V was clipped by 11 bases and J by 0 bases, with 13 bases between them. The CDR3 sequence is 14 residues long. The CDR3 DNA reads TGTGCCTGTAACAGAGGAGCAACTAATGAAAAACTGTTTTTT. Translation: CACNRGATNEKLFF.

J is TRBJ1-1 and V is TRBV14; D is unresolved. Germline V gene sequence: CDR1 SGHDN, CDR2 FVKESK. V was trimmed by 1 base and J by 1 base, leaving 10 bases between them. The CDR3 has 15 amino acids. CDR3 protein: CASSQVFGKNTEAFF. DNA for the CDR3: TGTGCCAGCAGCCAAGTCTTTGGGAAGAACACTGAAGCTTTCTTT.

The rearrangement joins TRBV5-1 to TRBJ1-1; D not resolved. This CDR3 contains 15 residues. The germline gives CDR1 SGHRS, CDR2 YFSETQ. V was shortened by 0 bases and J by 3 bases, with 12 bases between the two germline ends. The CDR3, as DNA: TGCGCCAGCAGCTTGGGGCGCCAGGCCCACACTGAAGCTTTCTTT. Translated, it gives CASSLGRQAHTEAFF. The whole variable domain, remainder taken from reference TRBV5-1 and TRBJ1-1, is KAGVTQTPRYLIKTRGQQVTLSCSPISGHRSVSWYQQTPGQGLQFLFEYFSETQRNKGNFPGRFSGRQFSNSRSEMNVSTLELGDSALYLCASSLGRQAHTEAFFGQGTRLTVV.

The chain combines TRBV9 with TRBJ2-2; either TRBD1 or TRBD2 may fit D (6 bases each). This CDR3 spans 16 amino acids. The V gene lost 3 bases and the J gene lost 6 bases, with 18 bases spanning the gap. Germline V gives CDR1 SGDLS, CDR2 YYNGEE. The CDR3: CASSEGGLRLPGELFF. The CDR3 DNA sequence: TGTGCCAGCAGCGAGGGGGGCTTACGGCTACCCGGGGAGCTGTTTTTT.

The rearrangement joins TRBV6-6 to TRBJ2-7; 10 bases align to TRBD1. The V segment lost 7 bases and the J segment 5 bases; nucleotides outside the gene matches: 5. The germline V gene has CDR1 MNHNY and CDR2 SVGAGI (reference sequence). The CDR3 sequence is 13 residues long. The CDR3 is CASKSDRGDEQYF. The CDR3 DNA follows: TGTGCCAGCAAATCGGACAGGGGGGACGAGCAGTACTTC.

A note on this clone: Germline is not matched at one junction end, which may reflect a read error. This chain connects TRBV7-7 to TRBJ2-5; D gene uncertain. This CDR3 comprises 14 residues. Germline lookup yields CDR1 SSHAT and CDR2 FNYEAQ (reference sequence). The CDR3 DNA reads TGTGCTAGCAGCTTTGAAGGGTTGAGCGAGACCCAGTACTTC. Its translation is CASSFEGLSETQYF.

The gene calls are TRBV30 and TRBJ2-2; the D is unclear. CDR3 length: 12 amino acids. Germline V CDR1 and CDR2: GTSNPN, SVGIG (reference sequence). Trimming left V 5 bases short and J 7 bases short, with 11 bases between. CDR3 nucleotide sequence: TGTGCCTGGGCAGACATCGACGGGGAGCTGTTTTTT. This translates into CAWADIDGELFF. The whole variable domain, remainder taken from reference TRBV30 and TRBJ2-2, is SQTIHQWPATLVQPVGSPLSLECTVEGTSNPNLYWYRQAAGRGLQLLFYSVGIGQISSEVPQNLSASRPQDRQFILSSKKLLLSDSGFYLCAWADIDGELFFGEGSRLTVL.

This clone was seen just once. The gene calls are TRBV4-2 and TRBJ2-1, with D maybe TRBD2 (6 bases). In germline, CDR1 is LGHNA, CDR2 YNFKEQ. The ends were cut back, 2 bases at V and 10 bases at J, with 18 bases in the middle. There are 15 residues in the CDR3. The CDR3 DNA sequence: TGTGCCAGCAGCCAACCGGGACTCGCGCACCCAGAGCAGTTCTTC. Translating gives CASSQPGLAHPEQFF.

The chain links TRBV19 to TRBJ2-1; TRBD2 might be the D (5 bases). The germline CDR1 and CDR2 sequences are LNHDA and SQIVND (reference sequence). V lost 7 bases and J 10 bases, leaving 14 bases between the germline ends. The CDR3 is made up of 12 amino acids. The CDR3, as DNA: TGTGCCAGTAATATGGGAGACGGGGAGCAGTTCTTC. It translates to CASNMGDGEQFF.

This chain joins TRBV5-6 and TRBJ2-7; 7 nucleotides align to TRBD2. The CDR3 totals 12 residues. After removal of 8 bases from V and 3 bases from J, the junction contained 5 bases not matched to a gene. Germline V lookup: CDR1 SGHDT, CDR2 YYEEEE. The CDR3 DNA is TGTGCCAGTAGCCGGGACTACTACGAGCAGTACTTC. Translating it yields CASSRDYYEQYF.